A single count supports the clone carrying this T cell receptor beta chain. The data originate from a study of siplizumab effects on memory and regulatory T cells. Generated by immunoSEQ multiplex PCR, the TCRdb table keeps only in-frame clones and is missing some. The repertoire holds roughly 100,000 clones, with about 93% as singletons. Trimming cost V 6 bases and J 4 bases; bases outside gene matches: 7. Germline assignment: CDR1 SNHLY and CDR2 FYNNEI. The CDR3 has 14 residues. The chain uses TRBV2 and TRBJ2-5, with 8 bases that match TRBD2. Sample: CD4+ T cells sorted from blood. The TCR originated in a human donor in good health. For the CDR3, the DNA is TGTGCCAGCAGAGCGGGCCGGGGGGGAGAGACCCAGTACTTC. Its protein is CASRAGRGGETQYF.